This T cell receptor (beta chain) was obtained from a study of low-dose radiotherapy and immunotherapy resistance in tumors. Regarding time point: before trial treatment. All of the donors were given nivolumab, ipilimumab, aspirin, low-dose cyclophosphamide and low-dose radiotherapy as part of RACIN, a single-arm trial. Covering alpha and beta chains, TRAV- and TRBV-specific primers were used for the first-strand cDNA. Using a constant-region primer together with a V-primer adapter, TCRs were subjected to around 20 PCR cycles of amplification. TCRdb re-called the reads with MiXCR, one entry per CDR3 protein. The sample shows 70,000 to 90,000 distinct CDR3 sequences, 18% of them seen only once. Germline assignment: CDR1 MNHEY and CDR2 SVGEGT. The CDR3 length is 16 residues. The V and J ends lost 6 bases and 5 bases, in that order; junction bases with no gene match: 12.

The material was PBMCs, obtained before treatment. The sequence came from a male donor with prostate cancer. This chain links TRBV6-2 or TRBV6-3 with TRBJ1-5; TRBD1 aligns across 8 bases. In nucleotides, the CDR3 is TGTGCCAGCAGACCCGGGACAGGCCGGGGGGATCAGCCCCAGCATTTT. Translated, it gives CASRPGTGRGDQPQHF.